These T cell receptor beta chains were read from a single sample in a study of T cells after yellow fever vaccination. Using its own MiXCR run on the 5' RACE reads, TCRdb lists one record per CDR3 protein. The data hold nearly 300,000 distinct CDR3 sequences, with around 10% observed a single time. The sample consisted of CD4+ T cells sorted from PBMCs, taken 5 days after the yellow fever booster vaccination. These receptor sequences come from a man aged 18 to 35 who received the YFV17D yellow fever vaccine. CDR3s include the opening cysteine and the closing phenylalanine or tryptophan. Each record gives: J gene, V gene, CDR3 protein.

j_gene: TRBJ2-1
v_gene: TRBV7-9
CDR3aa: CASSPRGTEYNEQFF

j_gene: TRBJ2-7
v_gene: TRBV15
CDR3aa: CATSTHEGPFEQYF

j_gene: TRBJ1-2
v_gene: TRBV12-3/TRBV12-4
CDR3aa: CASSGQIYGYTF

j_gene: TRBJ1-5
v_gene: TRBV20-1
CDR3aa: CSARVAGTTNQPQHF

j_gene: TRBJ1-1
v_gene: TRBV5-1
CDR3aa: CASSLANGRTEAFF

j_gene: TRBJ1-5
v_gene: TRBV6-9
CDR3aa: CASSYSGQVAGGPQHF

j_gene: TRBJ1-1
v_gene: TRBV6-6
CDR3aa: CASTRQGSTEAFF

j_gene: TRBJ1-6
v_gene: TRBV5-6
CDR3aa: CASSLAQGNSPLHF

j_gene: TRBJ2-7
v_gene: TRBV5-6
CDR3aa: CASSSGLEYEQYF

j_gene: TRBJ1-5
v_gene: TRBV20-1
CDR3aa: CSARDKVRGASPNQPQHF

j_gene: TRBJ2-1
v_gene: TRBV5-4
CDR3aa: CASLASTGTAYNEQFF

j_gene: TRBJ2-3
v_gene: TRBV5-1
CDR3aa: CASSYGTSGVTDTQYF

j_gene: TRBJ2-7
v_gene: TRBV11-2
CDR3aa: CASSFDGYSYEQYF

j_gene: TRBJ2-3
v_gene: TRBV4-3
CDR3aa: CASSQGIQGSSTDTQYF

j_gene: TRBJ2-1
v_gene: TRBV3-1
CDR3aa: CASSQRGYNEQFF

j_gene: TRBJ2-1
v_gene: TRBV5-1
CDR3aa: CASSLVSGGSLANEQFF

j_gene: TRBJ2-5
v_gene: TRBV10-3
CDR3aa: CAIRGSAQETQYF

j_gene: TRBJ2-1
v_gene: TRBV11-1
CDR3aa: CASNPGQRGGHFRNEQFF

j_gene: TRBJ1-6
v_gene: TRBV6-2/TRBV6-3
CDR3aa: CASINSGTYLLHF

j_gene: TRBJ1-1
v_gene: TRBV29-1
CDR3aa: CSVAPGGLLTEAFF

j_gene: TRBJ2-5
v_gene: TRBV19
CDR3aa: CASSAGSRETQYF

j_gene: TRBJ2-3
v_gene: TRBV5-5
CDR3aa: CATGILDTQYF

j_gene: TRBJ1-2
v_gene: TRBV7-9
CDR3aa: CASSLSGNYYGYTF

j_gene: TRBJ2-3
v_gene: TRBV7-2
CDR3aa: CASSLTGILDTQYF

j_gene: TRBJ1-1
v_gene: TRBV19
CDR3aa: CASSPPYKGWAEAFF

j_gene: TRBJ1-1
v_gene: TRBV2
CDR3aa: CASSEGQGVTEAFF

j_gene: TRBJ2-3
v_gene: TRBV30
CDR3aa: CAWTDSTDTQYF

j_gene: TRBJ2-5
v_gene: TRBV6-6
CDR3aa: CASTGGTSGTETQYF

j_gene: TRBJ1-2
v_gene: TRBV12-3/TRBV12-4
CDR3aa: CASSFQGNYGYTF

j_gene: TRBJ1-3
v_gene: TRBV6-6
CDR3aa: CASSYGGSSSGNTIYF

j_gene: TRBJ2-4
v_gene: TRBV5-4
CDR3aa: CASSSGGRDNIQYF

j_gene: TRBJ1-5
v_gene: TRBV7-2
CDR3aa: CASSLMSVGQRQHF

j_gene: TRBJ1-1
v_gene: TRBV7-9
CDR3aa: CASTRTDRYTEAFF

j_gene: TRBJ2-5
v_gene: TRBV7-6
CDR3aa: CASSQRTGQETQYF